The 30 T cell receptor beta chains below come from one sample, sequenced in a study of control samples from healthy donors and cancer patients. Sequencing was performed with immunoSEQ multiplex PCR; in TCRdb, only in-frame clones are kept and a portion is missing. Of some 79,000 clones in the sample, roughly nine tenths were seen once. Sequencing was done on a sample of blood. These receptor sequences come from a woman aged 45-59 years in good health.

The V and J genes are TRBV19 and TRBJ2-3; 11 positions agree with TRBD2. The CDR3 extends over 14 amino acids. Per the germline V gene, CDR1 is LNHDA and CDR2 is SQIVND (reference sequence). J lost 9 bases, V lost 0 bases, and 2 bases had no gene match. The CDR3 nucleotides are TGTGCCAGTAGTATAGAGAGGACTAGCGGGACGCAGTATTTT. This translates into CASSIERTSGTQYF.

This clone was observed a single time. V is TRBV28 and J is TRBJ2-3; 7 nucleotides agree with TRBD2. V lost 2 bases and J lost 4; bases outside the gene matches: 6. The CDR3 extends over 15 amino acids. Germline values: CDR1 MDHEN, CDR2 SYDVKM. Here the CDR3 reads CASSLTASGPDTQYF. The CDR3 region has the DNA TGTGCCAGCAGTTTAACTGCTAGCGGCCCAGATACGCAGTATTTT.

The chain is built from TRBV19 and TRBJ2-7; tentative D call: TRBD1 (6 bases). From germline, CDR1 is LNHDA and CDR2 SQIVND (reference sequence). The length of the CDR3 is 14 residues. Trimming took 9 bases from V and 4 from J, leaving 19 bases between them. This CDR3 is CARGGTPRNYEQYF. The DNA for the CDR3 is TGTGCCAGAGGGGGAACACCGAGGAATTACGAGCAGTACTTC.

The rearrangement uses TRBV5-1 and TRBJ1-2; no clear D. V dropped 4 bases and J dropped 2 bases, with 12 bases sitting between them. CDR1 SGHRS and CDR2 YFSETQ come from the germline V gene. The CDR3 covers 14 residues. The CDR3 spells CASSPPAANYGYTF. The CDR3 DNA reads TGCGCCAGCAGCCCGCCGGCGGCGAACTATGGCTACACCTTC.

The chain combines TRBV3-1 (or the pseudogene TRBV3-2) with TRBJ2-3; D is undetermined. Germline lookup yields CDR1 LGHDT and CDR2 YNNKEL (reference sequence). With 4 bases removed from V and 2 bases from J, the gap between germline ends came to 10 bases. This CDR3 is 14 amino acids long. This CDR3 reads CASSLGPLTDTQYF. CDR3 DNA sequence: TGTGCCAGCAGCCTCGGCCCACTCACAGATACGCAGTATTTT.

The gene calls are TRBV29-1 and TRBJ2-1, with 8 positions matching TRBD2. Losses at the gene ends were 7 bases for V and 4 bases for J; bases not matched to a gene: 9. The germline V gene encodes CDR1 SQVTM and CDR2 ANQGSEA. This CDR3 is 14 amino acids long. The CDR3 DNA reads as TGCAGCGCTAGACGGGAGGGCCGATACAATGAGCAGTTCTTC. It yields the protein CSARREGRYNEQFF.

The chain recombines TRBV5-1 with TRBJ2-3; 10 bases match TRBD1. The CDR3 is 15 residues long. The J segment lost 5 bases and the V segment lost 4 bases, leaving 7 bases of the junction unmatched. Germline values: CDR1 SGHRS, CDR2 YFSETQ. The DNA for the CDR3 is TGCGCCAGCAGCGGGACAGGGGACCCAGGAGATACGCAGTATTTT. Protein sequence: CASSGTGDPGDTQYF.

The chain uses TRBV11-1 and TRBJ2-5, with D hard to call. With 6 bases removed from V and 3 bases from J, the gap between germline ends came to 11 bases. Germline lookup yields CDR1 SGHAT and CDR2 FQDESV (reference sequence). CDR3 size: 13 residues. CDR3 sequence (DNA): TGTGCCAGCAGACCCGGTGAAGAAGAGACCCAGTACTTC. It yields the protein CASRPGEEETQYF. The entire variable domain, with the rest obtained from reference TRBV11-1 and TRBJ2-5, is as follows: EAEVAQSPRYKITEKSQAVAFWCDPISGHATLYWYRQILGQGPELLVQFQDESVVDDSQLPKDRFSAERLKGVDSTLKIQPAELGDSAMYLCASRPGEEETQYFGPGTRLLVL.

The V and J genes are TRBV18 and TRBJ2-5, with D perhaps being TRBD1 or TRBD2 (5 bases each). Per germline, CDR1 KGHSH and CDR2 LQKENI. The CDR3 is 17 amino acids. Between the trimmed V and J ends, which lost 6 bases and 0 bases, there was a span of 20 bases. CDR3 loop: CASSRPGDRGHQETQYF. CDR3 sequence (DNA): TGTGCCAGCTCCCGACCCGGAGACCGGGGCCACCAAGAGACCCAGTACTTC.

This clone was seen a single time. The CDR3 nucleotides are TGTGCCAGCAGCTTGGAGGTAACGCAGTCTGGAAACACCATATATTTT. Translated, it gives CASSLEVTQSGNTIYF. The genes are TRBV5-6 and TRBJ1-3; D not certain. The V and J ends lost 0 bases and 1 base respectively, with 11 bases between them. This CDR3 region has 16 residues. CDR1 is SGHDT, CDR2 YYEEEE, per germline.

The rearrangement links TRBV6-5 to TRBJ2-1; possibly TRBD2 for D (7 bases). Trimming took off 8 bases at V and 4 bases at J, with 12 bases between the two ends. CDR1 MNHEY and CDR2 SVGAGI come from the germline V gene. The CDR3 runs to 13 residues. Written as DNA, the CDR3 is TGTGCCAGCTCAGGGGAGGGGTACAATGAGCAGTTCTTC. As protein: CASSGEGYNEQFF.

This clone has just one count. The V and J genes are TRBV10-1 and TRBJ2-3, with TRBD2 identical over 8 bases. The CDR3 totals 15 residues. With V trimmed by 6 bases and J by 2 bases, 7 bases remained unmatched. Germline loops: CDR1 WNHNN, CDR2 SYGVQD (reference sequence). The CDR3 DNA follows: TGCGCCAGCAGACGGACTAGCACTATCACAGATACGCAGTATTTT. This sequence encodes CASRRTSTITDTQYF.

In DNA form, the CDR3 reads TGTGCCAGCAGTTCCCTACCGGCAGGGAGATCACCCCTCCACTTT. It is translated as CASSSLPAGRSPLHF. V and J are TRBV27 and TRBJ1-6; a weak D match, TRBD1 (5 bases). The CDR3 is 15 residues long. V was pared by 4 bases and J by 10 bases, with 17 bases between. CDR1 and CDR2 from the germline V gene are MNHEY and SMNVEV (reference sequence).

This CDR3 reads CATSSLREENTGELFF. DNA of the CDR3: TGTGCCACCAGCAGTCTCAGGGAGGAGAACACCGGGGAGCTGTTTTTT. The rearrangement uses TRBV15 and TRBJ2-2; weak D call: TRBD2 (6 bases). This CDR3 has 16 residues. Trimming pared 3 bases from V and 1 base from J, leaving 12 bases between. Germline V gene data show CDR1 as LNHNV and CDR2 as YYDKDF (reference sequence).

This clone has more than one count but fewer than ten. At one boundary the junction diverges from the germline segment, which might be a read error. The rearrangement joins TRBV7-8 to TRBJ1-1, with D maybe TRBD1 (6 bases). The germline gives CDR1 SGHVS, CDR2 FQNEAQ. This CDR3 spans 13 amino acids. CDR3 region: CASSLVPSGDGIF. Here the CDR3 DNA reads TGTGCCAGCAGCTTAGTGCCCTCAGGGGACGGGATCTTT.

The CDR3 loop reads CASSEAGGAIEQFF. The CDR3 DNA sequence: TGTGCCAGCAGTGAGGCCGGGGGGGCGATTGAGCAGTTCTTC. The V call is TRBV6-4, the J call TRBJ2-1, with 8 bases lining up with TRBD2. Per the germline V gene, CDR1 is MRHNA and CDR2 is SNTAGT. After removal of 3 bases from V and 9 bases from J, the junction contained 7 bases not matched to a gene. The CDR3 totals 14 residues.

A single count supports this clone. The chain links TRBV5-6 to TRBJ1-1; tentative D call: TRBD1 (5 bases). The CDR3 totals 15 residues. Germline CDR1 and CDR2: SGHDT and YYEEEE. V was pared by 1 base and J by 5 bases, with 15 bases between. CDR3 sequence (DNA): TGTGCCAGCAGCTTGTCTAACGGGGCGGGGACTGAAGCTTTCTTT. It codes for CASSLSNGAGTEAFF.

CDR3: CASSLGGEQPQHF. CDR3 nucleotide sequence: TGTGCCAGCAGTTTAGGGGGCGAACAGCCCCAGCATTTT. This chain links TRBV6-4 with TRBJ1-5; TRBD1 agrees at 7 bases. V was clipped by 5 bases and J by 7 bases; unmatched bases: 5. The CDR3 extends over 13 amino acids. Germline loops: CDR1 MRHNA, CDR2 SNTAGT.

The CDR3: CASNGGTGAAGETQYF. CDR3 nucleotides: TGTGCCAGTAACGGCGGGACTGGGGCGGCCGGGGAGACCCAGTACTTC. The chain links TRBV19 to TRBJ2-5; TRBD2 is a possible D gene (6 bases). The CDR3 contains 16 residues. Germline V gene lookup returns CDR1 LNHDA and CDR2 SQIVND (reference sequence). V lost 7 bases and J 5 bases, leaving 23 bases between the germline ends. Looking up the rest from reference TRBV19 and TRBJ2-5 gives the full variable domain: DGGITQSPKYLFRKEGQNVTLSCEQNLNHDAMYWYRQDPGQGLRLIYYSQIVNDFQKGDIAEGYSVSREKKESFPLTVTSAQKNPTAFYLCASNGGTGAAGETQYFGPGTRLLVL.

This CDR3 reads CASSLRGGSSYEQYF. CDR3 nucleotides: TGTGCCAGCAGCCTCAGGGGCGGGAGCTCCTACGAGCAGTACTTC. V is TRBV7-3 and J is TRBJ2-7; D may be TRBD2 (7 bases). The CDR3 has 15 residues. Per germline, CDR1 SGHTA and CDR2 FQGTGA. V was clipped by 5 bases and J by 0 bases, with 14 bases between them.

The rearrangement joins TRBV14 to TRBJ2-1, with D perhaps being TRBD1 or TRBD2 (5 bases each). The CDR3 is 16 residues long. The V end was cut by 0 bases, the J end by 4 bases, with 13 bases between. The germline gives CDR1 SGHDN, CDR2 FVKESK. The CDR3 nucleotides are TGTGCCAGCAGCCAAGAGACAGCGGCCTCTTACAATGAGCAGTTCTTC. Amino acids: CASSQETAASYNEQFF.

There are a few counts of this clone. This chain joins TRBV5-1 and TRBJ1-1; a possible D gene is TRBD1 (6 bases). V lost 1 base, J lost 4 bases, and 11 bases lay in between. Germline CDR1 SGHRS, CDR2 YFSETQ. The CDR3 covers 14 residues. This CDR3 reads CASSLKQGGTEAFF. For the CDR3, the DNA is TGCGCCAGCAGCTTGAAACAAGGGGGCACTGAAGCTTTCTTT.

This clone came up once. This chain joins TRBV5-8 and TRBJ1-5, with no clear D. The germline V and J ends were trimmed by 4 bases and 1 base, with 9 bases remaining between them. Germline CDR1 reads SGHTS; CDR2 reads YDEGEE. CDR3 length: 14 residues. CDR3: CASSRPGSNQPQHF. DNA for the CDR3: TGTGCCAGCAGCCGACCGGGGAGCAATCAGCCCCAGCATTTT.

V gene TRBV24-1 combines with J gene TRBJ2-7; 13 nucleotides align to TRBD2. The germline V gene encodes CDR1 KGHDR and CDR2 SFDVKD. The CDR3 runs 16 residues. The V and J ends lost 4 bases and 5 bases, in that order; junction bases with no gene match: 7. CDR3 amino acids: CATSDSGLAGANEQYF. The CDR3 DNA is TGTGCCACCAGTGACTCCGGACTAGCGGGAGCCAACGAGCAGTACTTC.

In DNA, the CDR3 is TGCAGTGCTAGTCTGGACGGTTTGGGGAACATTCAGTACTTC. Protein: CSASLDGLGNIQYF. This sequence joins TRBV20-1 and TRBJ2-4; D not resolved. Deletions cut 3 bases from V and 7 bases from J, with 16 bases between. Germline V gene data show CDR1 as DFQATT and CDR2 as SNEGSKA (reference sequence). There are 14 residues in the CDR3.

The gene calls are TRBV19 and TRBJ2-3; D uncertain. Germline V CDR1 and CDR2: LNHDA, SQIVND (reference sequence). This CDR3 has 14 amino acids. Trimming cost V 5 bases and J 0 bases, with 9 bases left between them. The CDR3 coding sequence is TGTGCCAGTAGTCTGGCGACAAGCACAGATACGCAGTATTTT. Protein product: CASSLATSTDTQYF. Full variable domain (missing parts from reference TRBV19 and TRBJ2-3): DGGITQSPKYLFRKEGQNVTLSCEQNLNHDAMYWYRQDPGQGLRLIYYSQIVNDFQKGDIAEGYSVSREKKESFPLTVTSAQKNPTAFYLCASSLATSTDTQYFGPGTRLTVL.

This chain links TRBV3-1 (or the pseudogene TRBV3-2) with TRBJ2-1; TRBD1 agrees at 9 bases. The germline gives CDR1 LGHDT, CDR2 YNNKEL (reference sequence). With 1 base clipped from V and 6 bases from J, the junction kept 4 bases outside the gene matches. This CDR3 has 15 amino acids. The CDR3 DNA follows: TGTGCCAGCAGCCAAGGGGACAGGGAACTCAATGAGCAGTTCTTC. Amino acids: CASSQGDRELNEQFF.

The V gene is TRBV7-9, the J gene TRBJ1-1, with no clear D. The CDR3 is made up of 15 amino acids. V lost 0 bases to trimming and J lost 1 base, with 9 bases between them. CDR1 is SEHNR, CDR2 FQNEAQ, per germline (reference sequence). The CDR3 is CASSLAPLSNTEAFF. CDR3 coding DNA: TGTGCCAGCAGCTTAGCCCCGCTCTCGAACACTGAAGCTTTCTTT.

The rearrangement links TRBV21-1 to TRBJ1-2. TRBV21-1 is a documented pseudogene. This CDR3 is 15 amino acids long. CDR3: CASSKLEGRDYGYTF. The CDR3 nucleotides read TGTGCCAGCAGCAAGCTCGAGGGCAGGGACTATGGCTACACCTTC.

In its sample, this clone was seen once. An end of the junction differs from the germline gene, which may be a read error. This chain uses TRBV5-5 with TRBJ2-1; 8 nucleotides match TRBD1. The germline V gene encodes CDR1 SGHKS and CDR2 YYEKEE (reference sequence). The CDR3 runs 17 residues. CDR3 protein: CASSLGPQGAVYNEQFF. The CDR3 nucleotides are TGTGCCAGCAGTTTGGGACCCCAGGGGGCGGTCTACAATGAGCAGTTCTTC.